The rows below give T cell receptor beta chains drawn from one sample of a study of CD4+ T cells in melanoma. Some clones are missing from TCRdb's copy, which holds only in-frame ones; the method was immunoSEQ multiplex PCR. The sample has some 110,000 clones, 92% seen once. The sequenced material came from peripheral blood. These receptor sequences come from a human donor with melanoma. The conserved cysteine and the conserved F or W are not part of the CDR3 here.

V: TRBV4-3; J: TRBJ1-1; CDR3: ASSQDYFGREQNTEAF
V: TRBV6-5; J: TRBJ1-4; CDR3: ASIGREANEKLF
V: TRBV7-6; J: TRBJ2-1; CDR3: ASSLSQQRGYNEQF
V: TRBV9; J: TRBJ1-4; CDR3: ASSVGTGGFSEKLF
V: TRBV7-3; J: TRBJ2-1; CDR3: ASSPLAGYYNEQF
V: TRBV7-9; J: TRBJ2-7; CDR3: ASSFPGQGYEQY
V: TRBV4-2; J: TRBJ1-1; CDR3: ASSQWPMGPEGGDTEAF
V: TRBV5-1; J: TRBJ1-1; CDR3: ASSLVGSDTEAF
V: TRBV4-1; J: TRBJ1-3; CDR3: ASSPLRGQDSGNTIY
V: TRBV7-9; J: TRBJ2-3; CDR3: ASTGLAVDTQY
V: TRBV2; J: TRBJ1-4; CDR3: ASISGDSTNEKLF
V: TRBV29-1; J: TRBJ2-3; CDR3: SVVPGLDTQY
V: TRBV29-1; J: TRBJ2-3; CDR3: SVEGALVGATDTQY
V: TRBV5-1; J: TRBJ1-2; CDR3: ASSARVGDGYT
V: TRBV7-2; J: TRBJ1-2; CDR3: ASSYSSYGYT
V: TRBV4-2; J: TRBJ2-7; CDR3: ASSQVWGPGYNYEQY
V: TRBV4-3; J: TRBJ1-1; CDR3: ASSKDSYMNTEAF
V: TRBV29-1; J: TRBJ2-2; CDR3: SVLSGRVDTGELF
V: TRBV2; J: TRBJ2-3; CDR3: ASTKGVGTDTQY
V: TRBV7-8; J: TRBJ2-3; CDR3: ASSNLDRKSTDTQY
V: TRBV30; J: TRBJ2-7; CDR3: AWSLGLFGYEQY
V: TRBV6-5; J: TRBJ2-3; CDR3: ASKVSGSTDTQY
V: TRBV4-1; J: TRBJ2-1; CDR3: ASSGGTHFRYF
V: TRBV14; J: TRBJ1-6; CDR3: ASSQDSRGYNSPLH
V: TRBV27; J: TRBJ1-3; CDR3: ASSLGGTVRDTIY
V: TRBV28; J: TRBJ2-7; CDR3: ASRIGGTGLREQY
V: TRBV5-6; J: TRBJ2-1; CDR3: ASSWGLAGEKF
V: TRBV18; J: TRBJ2-5; CDR3: ASSPGDRGETQY
V: TRBV5-1; J: TRBJ2-6; CDR3: ASSLAGQANVLT
V: TRBV5-1; J: TRBJ2-6; CDR3: ASHRERSNRGANVLT